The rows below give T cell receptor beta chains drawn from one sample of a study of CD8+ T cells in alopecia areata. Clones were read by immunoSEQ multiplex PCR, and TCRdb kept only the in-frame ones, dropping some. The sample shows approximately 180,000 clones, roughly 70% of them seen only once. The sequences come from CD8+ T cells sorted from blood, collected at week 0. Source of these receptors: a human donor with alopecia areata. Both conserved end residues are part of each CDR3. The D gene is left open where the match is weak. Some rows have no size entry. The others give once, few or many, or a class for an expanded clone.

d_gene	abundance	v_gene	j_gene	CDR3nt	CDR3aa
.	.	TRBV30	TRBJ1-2	TGTGCCGAGAGGGTGGGGAATGGCTACACCTTC	CAERVGNGYTF
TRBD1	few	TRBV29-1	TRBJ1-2	TGCAGCGGCCTGGGACAGGGGGGAGGCTACACCTTC	CSGLGQGGGYTF
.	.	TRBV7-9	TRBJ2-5	TGTGCCAGCAGCTTAGCGGAGGCGGGGACGGAAGAGACCCAGTACTTC	CASSLAEAGTEETQYF
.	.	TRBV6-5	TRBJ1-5	TGTGCCAGCAAATCGGGGGGTCAGCCCCAGCATTTT	CASKSGGQPQHF
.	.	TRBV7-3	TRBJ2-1	TGTGCCAGCAGCTTAACATCAGGTTACAATGAGCAGTTCTTC	CASSLTSGYNEQFF
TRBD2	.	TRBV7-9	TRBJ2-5	TGTGCCAGCAGCGAAATGGGGGGGATGAGGCGAGAGACCCAGTACTTC	CASSEMGGMRRETQYF
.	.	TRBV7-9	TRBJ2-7	TGTGCCAGCAGCTTAGTGACCGGGTTCGACGAGCAGTACTTC	CASSLVTGFDEQYF
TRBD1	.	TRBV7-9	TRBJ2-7	TGTGCCAGCAGCTCTGTATTTGGGACAGAATCAAGCGAGCAGTACTTC	CASSSVFGTESSEQYF
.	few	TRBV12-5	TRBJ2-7	TGTGCTAGTGGTTTGGCCTACGAGCAGTACTTC	CASGLAYEQYF
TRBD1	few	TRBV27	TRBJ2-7	TGTGCCAGCAGCCCCGGGACAGGGTACGAGCAGTACTTC	CASSPGTGYEQYF
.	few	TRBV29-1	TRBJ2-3	TGCAGCGCGATTCAGAGGGATACGCAGTATTTT	CSAIQRDTQYF
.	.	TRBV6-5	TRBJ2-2	TGTGCCAGCAGGTTCGCCGGGGAGCTGTTTTTT	CASRFAGELFF
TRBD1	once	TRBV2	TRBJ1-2	TGTGCCAGCAGTGGTGGGGACAGGGAGAGGTCAGGCGGCTACACCTTC	CASSGGDRERSGGYTF
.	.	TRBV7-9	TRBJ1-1	TGTGCCAGCAGCGCCGCAGGGTTGAACACTGAAGCTTTCTTT	CASSAAGLNTEAFF
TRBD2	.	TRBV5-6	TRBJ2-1	TGTGCCAGCAGCCCTACTAGCGGATACACTTCCTACAATGAGCAGTTCTTC	CASSPTSGYTSYNEQFF
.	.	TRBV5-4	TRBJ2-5	TGTGCCAGCAGCTTGGGTCGCTACCAAGAGACCCAGTACTTC	CASSLGRYQETQYF
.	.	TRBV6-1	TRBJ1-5	TGTGCCAGCAACTATGGCCCTTTGGGCAATCAGCCCCAGCATTTT	CASNYGPLGNQPQHF